The 19 T cell receptor beta chains below come from one sample, sequenced in a study of blood T cells in healthy people across ages. A second PCR of roughly 7 to 11 cycles used a sample-barcoded 5' primer and a J-beta primer mix. TCRdb independently ran MiXCR on the 5' RACE reads; one entry per CDR3 protein. This sample carries nearly 800,000 distinct CDR3 sequences, approximately 60% of them seen once, and the ten largest clones take around 25%. The specimen was blood. These receptor sequences come from a man in his forties in good health.

V and J are TRBV5-1 and TRBJ2-1, with D perhaps TRBD2 (5 bases). The CDR3 has 15 residues. The germline V and J ends were trimmed by 0 bases and 5 bases, with 12 bases remaining between them. Germline lookup yields CDR1 SGHRS and CDR2 YFSETQ. The CDR3 loop reads CASSLDGVGNNEQFF. The CDR3 nucleotides are TGCGCCAGCAGCTTGGACGGGGTCGGGAACAATGAGCAGTTCTTC.

The rearrangement links TRBV7-2 to TRBJ2-3; tentatively, D is TRBD2 (6 bases). Trimming removed 1 base at V and 4 bases at J, with 12 bases between. CDR1 is SGHTA and CDR2 is FQGNSA in the germline V gene. The CDR3 covers 15 residues. The DNA for the CDR3 is TGTGCCAGCAGCTTAGGTCTAGCGAATCCAGATACGCAGTATTTT. Translation gives CASSLGLANPDTQYF.

The chain employs TRBV28 and TRBJ2-4; perhaps TRBD1 as D (5 bases). The CDR3 is 15 amino acids. V was cut by 5 bases and J by 1 base, with 12 bases left in between. Germline V CDR1 and CDR2: MDHEN, SYDVKM. The CDR3 here is CASSRRVVAKNIQYF. CDR3 coding DNA: TGTGCCAGCAGTCGCAGGGTGGTGGCCAAAAACATTCAGTACTTC.

CDR3 nucleotides: TGTGCCAGCAGCTTTCTAGCGGGATACCGAGAGACCCAGTACTTC. Translation: CASSFLAGYRETQYF. The chain employs TRBV11-1 and TRBJ2-5; the match to TRBD2 covers 9 bases. V dropped 3 bases and J dropped 4; count of bases not matched to a gene: 6. This CDR3 has 15 residues. The V gene's germline CDR1 is SGHAT and CDR2 FQDESV (reference sequence).

There are a few counts of this clonotype. The chain links TRBV7-9 to TRBJ1-1; D gene ambiguous. This CDR3 has 15 amino acids. Trimming cost V 1 base and J 1 base, with 10 bases left between them. CDR1 is SEHNR, CDR2 FQNEAQ, per germline (reference sequence). This chain's CDR3 is CASSLGASENTEAFF. Written as DNA, the CDR3 is TGTGCCAGCAGCTTAGGGGCTTCGGAGAACACTGAAGCTTTCTTT. The whole variable domain, remainder taken from reference TRBV7-9 and TRBJ1-1, is DTGVSQNPRHKITKRGQNVTFRCDPISEHNRLYWYRQTLGQGPEFLTYFQNEAQLEKSRLLSDRFSAERPKGSFSTLEIQRTEQGDSAMYLCASSLGASENTEAFFGQGTRLTVV.

The chain links TRBV20-1 to TRBJ2-3; 11 bases align to TRBD2. The trim removed 3 bases at V and 4 bases at J, leaving 6 bases unmatched. This CDR3 has 15 amino acids. CDR1 DFQATT and CDR2 SNEGSKA come from the germline V gene (reference sequence). The CDR3 DNA follows: TGCAGTGCTAGCCCCGGGACTAGCGGCGCAGATACGCAGTATTTT. Translated, it gives CSASPGTSGADTQYF.

The chain links TRBV7-2 to TRBJ2-5; no clear D. Gene TRBJ2-7 matches the end of the DNA better, so the J call may be wrong. The V gene's germline CDR1 is SGHTA and CDR2 FQGNSA. This CDR3 contains 15 residues. CDR3 amino acids: CASSLSAFASYEQYF. The CDR3 DNA sequence: TGTGCCAGCAGCTTATCGGCCTTTGCCTCCTACGAGCAGTACTTC.

The sample holds one count of this clonotype. This chain links TRBV6-4 with TRBJ2-2; 10 bases are a match to TRBD1. Germline loops: CDR1 MRHNA, CDR2 SNTAGT. Trimming removed 3 bases from V and 4 bases from J; junction bases left unmatched: 2. This CDR3 comprises 15 residues. The CDR3 loop reads CASSEGQGGTGELFF. The DNA for the CDR3 is TGTGCCAGCAGTGAAGGACAGGGGGGCACCGGGGAGCTGTTTTTT.

The chain employs TRBV29-1 and TRBJ2-3; possible D gene TRBD2, 6 bases. Trimming took off 7 bases at V and 2 bases at J, with 13 bases between the two ends. The germline gives CDR1 SQVTM, CDR2 ANQGSEA. CDR3 length: 13 residues. This CDR3 reads CSARDWTTDTQYF. In nucleotides, the CDR3 is TGCAGCGCCCGGGACTGGACCACAGATACGCAGTATTTT.

In this sample, this clonotype turned up once. The genes are TRBV9 and TRBJ2-1, with D unclear. The CDR3 contains 14 residues. CDR1 is SGDLS and CDR2 is YYNGEE in the germline V gene. V lost 0 bases and J 0 bases, leaving 4 bases between the germline ends. The CDR3 DNA follows: TGTGCCAGCAGCGTAGAGGTCTCCTACAATGAGCAGTTCTTC. It yields the protein CASSVEVSYNEQFF.

This clonotype turned up a few times. The chain has TRBV27 and TRBJ2-1, with TRBD2 identical over 7 bases. The CDR3 sequence is 17 residues long. V shed 6 bases, J shed 0 bases, and the junction held 11 bases outside the gene matches. Germline CDR1 reads MNHEY; CDR2 reads SMNVEV (reference sequence). The CDR3 protein is CASRAGGGRDSYNEQFF. The CDR3 DNA follows: TGTGCCAGCAGGGCTGGGGGAGGGAGGGACTCCTACAATGAGCAGTTCTTC.

This clonotype was recorded only once. The V call is TRBV7-2, the J call TRBJ1-2, with D perhaps matching TRBD1 (5 bases). V gave up 5 bases and J gave up 3 bases, with 16 bases separating them. The CDR3 totals 15 residues. In germline, CDR1 is SGHTA, CDR2 FQGNSA. The CDR3 loop reads CASSAGLGAHYGYTF. CDR3 nucleotides: TGTGCCAGCAGCGCAGGGTTAGGGGCCCACTATGGCTACACCTTC.

This CDR3 reads CASLKDRGRAVELFF. In nucleotides, the CDR3 is TGTGCCAGCCTCAAGGACAGGGGCCGCGCCGTGGAGCTGTTTTTT. This rearrangement joins TRBV2 to TRBJ2-2; TRBD1 matches at 9 bases. Germline values: CDR1 SNHLY, CDR2 FYNNEI. V trimming: 8 bases; J trimming: 10 bases; junction bases outside the gene matches: 14. The CDR3 length is 15 residues.

This clonotype showed up just a few times. This chain links TRBV24-1 with TRBJ1-2, with D possibly matching TRBD1 (6 bases). Looked up from germline, CDR1 is KGHDR and CDR2 is SFDVKD. The CDR3 sequence is 15 residues long. Trimming removed 9 bases at V and 4 bases at J, with 20 bases between. CDR3 coding DNA: TGTGCCACCCCGGGGGTGCAGGGGTGGGTCTATGGCTACACCTTC. It codes for CATPGVQGWVYGYTF.

The V gene is TRBV5-1, the J gene TRBJ1-1; no clear D gene. The germline CDR1 and CDR2 sequences are SGHRS and YFSETQ. The V end was cut by 0 bases, the J end by 1 base, with 13 bases between. The CDR3 runs to 16 residues. The CDR3 reads CASSLDRRPTNTEAFF. The CDR3 bases are TGCGCCAGCAGCTTGGACAGACGACCTACGAACACTGAAGCTTTCTTT.

V and J are TRBV20-1 and TRBJ2-4; the D gene could be TRBD1 or TRBD2 (5 bases each). CDR1 is DFQATT, CDR2 SNEGSKA, per germline (reference sequence). V was clipped by 1 base and J by 0 bases, with 13 bases between them. The CDR3 is 16 residues long. The DNA for the CDR3 is TGCAGTGCTAGAGGGGACGGGACCTTAGCCAAAAACATTCAGTACTTC. This translates into CSARGDGTLAKNIQYF.

The V call is TRBV2, the J call TRBJ2-7, with TRBD1 identical over 7 bases. Germline V gene data show CDR1 as SNHLY and CDR2 as FYNNEI. The CDR3 spans 15 residues. Losses at the gene ends were 1 base for V and 0 bases for J; bases not matched to a gene: 3. Written as DNA, the CDR3 is TGTGCCAGCAGTGAAGTAGGACAGGCCTCCTACGAGCAGTACTTC. This translates into CASSEVGQASYEQYF.

This rearrangement joins TRBV27 to TRBJ2-5; no definite D call. Germline assignment: CDR1 MNHEY and CDR2 SMNVEV (reference sequence). V lost 3 bases to trimming and J lost 11 bases, with 13 bases between them. CDR3 size: 12 residues. The chain's CDR3 is CASSFHGNEQYF. The CDR3 DNA follows: TGTGCCAGCAGTTTTCATGGGAATGAGCAGTACTTC.

This clonotype occurred once. This sequence joins TRBV20-1 and TRBJ1-1; D is possibly TRBD1 (5 bases). Trimming cost V 0 bases and J 4 bases, with 18 bases left between them. This CDR3 has 16 residues. The germline V gene has CDR1 DFQATT and CDR2 SNEGSKA (reference sequence). In nucleotides, the CDR3 is TGCAGTGCTAGAGATTTTACCAGGGCCCGGGGCACTGAAGCTTTCTTT. Protein: CSARDFTRARGTEAFF.